This TCR beta chain was observed in a study of shared clonotypes between healthy human individuals. Study information: The donors, two women and a few men, were aged 18 to 49.

Original processing methods: Filtering differed since immunoSEQ provided only junctions, with no quality scores. TCRdb keeps only in-frame clones here, not all; method: immunoSEQ multiplex PCR. The V and J calls and the clone size are those of that table, but D and trimming were determined from the DNA. Of fewer than 1 million clones detected, approximately 97% appear once; the ten largest clones hold less than 0.3%. CD45RO negativity and positive selection for CCR7 defined naive CD8 cells, a population that excluded terminally differentiated effector memory CD45RA+ cells. Per the germline V gene, CDR1 is LNHDA and CDR2 is SQIVND (reference sequence). This CDR3 contains 17 residues. Trimming removed 4 bases from V and 2 bases from J; junction bases left unmatched: 12.

Sequencing input: naive CD8+ T cells sorted from blood. The chain carries TRBV19 and TRBJ2-3, with 7 bases matching TRBD2. This clonotype was obtained from a young man in good health. For the CDR3, the DNA is TGTGCCAGTAGTACAAAGTGGCCGGGAGGATTCACAGATACGCAGTATTTT. This codes for CASSTKWPGGFTDTQYF.